The 16 T cell receptor beta chains in this list originate from one sample, sequenced in a study of post-analysis software for immune sequencing data. Overall study results and limits: In patients, about 5 TRBV segments were more frequent than in controls, with TRBV5-6, TRBV5-1 and TRBV20-1 among them.

The antigens for these receptors are not known. Incorporated into the TCR beta cDNA libraries were unique molecular identifiers, which served to reduce PCR and sequencing biases. In TCRdb, the PCR reads were re-called with MiXCR into one record per CDR3 protein. The sample yields approximately 400,000 distinct CDR3 sequences, around 33% seen once. Sample: blood. These TCRs come from a girl under 18 with multiple sclerosis.

At least ten counts were recorded for this clonotype. The CDR3 DNA follows: TGCGCCAGCAGCTCACGATCCGGGACAGGGGGCAGCTACACCTTC. It yields the protein CASSSRSGTGGSYTF. This rearrangement joins TRBV4-1 to TRBJ1-2; 12 bases match TRBD1. CDR1 and CDR2 from the germline V gene are MGHRA and YSYEKL. V lost 5 bases to trimming and J lost 9 bases; unmatched junction nucleotides: 10. CDR3 length: 15 amino acids.

The chain uses TRBV20-1 and TRBJ2-7, with TRBD1 as a possible D gene (6 bases). The length of the CDR3 is 15 residues. The V and J ends lost 2 bases and 0 bases respectively, with 14 bases between them. CDR1 is DFQATT and CDR2 is SNEGSKA in the germline V gene (reference sequence). CDR3 sequence (DNA): TGCAGTGCTAGAATCGGGACAAGGAGCTCCTACGAGCAGTACTTC. Its protein product is CSARIGTRSSYEQYF.

The CDR3 spells CSAHREETQYF. CDR3 in DNA: TGCAGTGCCCACAGGGAAGAGACCCAGTACTTC. The chain has TRBV20-1 and TRBJ2-5; possible D gene TRBD1, 6 bases. Trimming took off 6 bases at V and 3 bases at J, with 8 bases between the two ends. In germline, CDR1 is DFQATT, CDR2 SNEGSKA (reference sequence). The length of the CDR3 is 11 residues.

This clonotype was picked up a small number of times. The rearrangement uses TRBV11-2 and TRBJ2-7; D is unresolved. Trimming pared 5 bases from V and 5 bases from J, leaving 10 bases between. The length of the CDR3 is 12 residues. Germline V gene sequence: CDR1 SGHAT, CDR2 FQNNGV. CDR3 sequence reads: CASSETRHEQYF. The CDR3 DNA reads TGTGCCAGCAGCGAGACGCGGCACGAGCAGTACTTC.

The V call is TRBV5-6, the J call TRBJ1-4, with D hard to call. Germline CDR1 is SGHDT and CDR2 is YYEEEE. Trimming took 4 bases from V and 7 from J, leaving 14 bases between them. The CDR3 spans 14 residues. In DNA form, the CDR3 reads TGTGCCAGCAGCCCCCAAACGGGTCTTGAAAAACTGTTTTTT. Encoded protein: CASSPQTGLEKLFF.

The rearrangement joins TRBV6-5 to TRBJ2-3, with 9 bases that match TRBD1. Unmatched junction bases numbered 9, after V lost 5 bases and J lost 3 bases. This CDR3 has 16 amino acids. In germline, CDR1 is MNHEY, CDR2 SVGAGI. CDR3 protein: CASSPRDRARTDTQYF. The CDR3 DNA reads as TGTGCCAGCAGTCCCCGGGACAGGGCTAGAACAGATACGCAGTATTTT.

The rearrangement links TRBV4-1 to TRBJ2-3, with 7 bases fitting TRBD1. The CDR3 has 15 residues. Per germline, CDR1 MGHRA and CDR2 YSYEKL. The J segment lost 2 bases and the V segment lost 4 bases, leaving 6 bases of the junction unmatched. CDR3 DNA sequence: TGCGCCAGCAGCCTAAGGGGACAGTACACAGATACGCAGTATTTT. Residues: CASSLRGQYTDTQYF.

The V gene is TRBV29-1, the J gene TRBJ1-2; 8 bases are shared with TRBD1. The germline CDR1 and CDR2 sequences are SQVTM and ANQGSEA. There are 13 residues in the CDR3. The V gene end was trimmed by 7 bases and the J gene end by 6 bases; junction bases not matched to a gene: 10. The CDR3 nucleotides read TGCAGCGCCTCAATCCAGGGGGCGGATGGCTACACCTTC. This codes for CSASIQGADGYTF.

The sample holds a few counts of this clonotype. The chain carries TRBV12-3 or TRBV12-4 and TRBJ2-3; 7 nucleotides align to TRBD2. Trimming took 6 bases from V and 4 from J; bases not matched to a gene: 10. The length of the CDR3 is 15 residues. DNA of the CDR3: TGTGCCAGCAGCCGTAGCGGGTGGGGGGCAGATACGCAGTATTTT. It yields the protein CASSRSGWGADTQYF.

This clonotype was seen only a few times. CDR3 coding DNA: TGTGCCAGCAGCGTAGGCAGAAAAACAACCTACGAGCAGTACTTC. Its protein is CASSVGRKTTYEQYF. The genes are TRBV9 and TRBJ2-7; D unresolved. Between the trimmed V and J ends, which lost 0 bases and 2 bases, there was a span of 12 bases. The CDR3 runs to 15 residues. CDR1 and CDR2 from the germline V gene are SGDLS and YYNGEE.

The chain uses TRBV24-1 and TRBJ1-1; D is ambiguous. V dropped 6 bases and J dropped 6 bases, with 19 bases sitting between them. Germline CDR1 reads KGHDR; CDR2 reads SFDVKD. The CDR3 totals 15 residues. The CDR3 coding sequence is TGTGCCACCAGTAAACGGGCCGTCAGGTTCGCTGAAGCTTTCTTT. Translation: CATSKRAVRFAEAFF.

The CDR3 spells CATSEASGGSETQYF. The CDR3 coding sequence is TGTGCCACCAGTGAGGCTAGCGGGGGGTCCGAGACCCAGTACTTC. V and J are TRBV24-1 and TRBJ2-5; 11 nucleotides line up with TRBD2. The germline V gene encodes CDR1 KGHDR and CDR2 SFDVKD. The V gene end was trimmed by 4 bases and the J gene end by 5 bases; junction bases not matched to a gene: 5. The CDR3 sequence is 15 residues long.

The rearrangement uses TRBV11-3 and TRBJ2-3, with 7 positions matching TRBD1. Germline CDR1 SGHNT, CDR2 YENEEA. J was trimmed by 0 bases and V by 4 bases; bases with no gene match: 16. The CDR3 spans 19 residues. CDR3 region: CASSSLDRALRLSTDTQYF. The CDR3, as DNA: TGTGCCAGCAGCTCTCTTGACAGGGCGTTGCGCCTTAGCACAGATACGCAGTATTTT. Variable domain in full (rest from reference TRBV11-3 and TRBJ2-3): EAGVVQSPRYKIIEKKQPVAFWCNPISGHNTLYWYLQNLGQGPELLIRYENEEAVDDSQLPKDRFSAERLKGVDSTLKIQPAELGDSAVYLCASSSLDRALRLSTDTQYFGPGTRLTVL.

This sequence joins TRBV6-5 and TRBJ1-1; D is perhaps TRBD1 (5 bases). Germline V gene sequence: CDR1 MNHEY, CDR2 SVGAGI. Trimming left V 4 bases short and J 5 bases short, with 14 bases between. The CDR3 consists of 14 residues. The CDR3 here is CASSSGTRRTEAFF. In nucleotides, the CDR3 is TGTGCCAGCAGTTCCGGGACCCGGAGGACTGAAGCTTTCTTT.

The chain carries TRBV5-1 and TRBJ1-1, with 9 bases lining up with TRBD1. The length of the CDR3 is 16 residues. V lost 4 bases and J lost 1; bases outside the gene matches: 8. Germline CDR1 reads SGHRS; CDR2 reads YFSETQ. The CDR3 protein is CASSPGQGRSNTEAFF. In nucleotides, the CDR3 is TGCGCCAGCAGCCCGGGACAGGGACGGTCGAACACTGAAGCTTTCTTT.

This clonotype was counted only a few times. The chain carries TRBV15 and TRBJ2-3, with D possibly being TRBD2 (5 bases). Per the germline V gene, CDR1 is LNHNV and CDR2 is YYDKDF (reference sequence). V lost 6 bases to trimming and J lost 0 bases, with 7 bases between them. CDR3 length: 13 residues. The CDR3 here is CATSGGSTDTQYF. In nucleotides, the CDR3 is TGTGCCACCAGTGGAGGAAGCACAGATACGCAGTATTTT.